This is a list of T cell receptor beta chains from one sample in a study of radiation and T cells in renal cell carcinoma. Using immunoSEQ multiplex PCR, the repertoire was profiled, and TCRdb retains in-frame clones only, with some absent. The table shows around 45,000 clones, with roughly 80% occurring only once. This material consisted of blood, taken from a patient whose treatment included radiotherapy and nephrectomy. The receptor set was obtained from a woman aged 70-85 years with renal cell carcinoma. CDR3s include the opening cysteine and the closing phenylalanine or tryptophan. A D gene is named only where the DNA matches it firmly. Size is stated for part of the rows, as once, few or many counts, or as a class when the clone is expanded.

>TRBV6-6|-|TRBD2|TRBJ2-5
TGTGCCAGCAGTCCGAGGACTAGTGGAGAGACCCAGTACTTC
CASSPRTSGETQYF
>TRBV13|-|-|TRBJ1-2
TGTGCCAGCAGCTTAGCAGGACCGTATGGCTACACCTTC
CASSLAGPYGYTF
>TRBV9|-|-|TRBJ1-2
TGTGCCAGCAGCGACCAAAATTTGGGCTATGGCTACACCTTC
CASSDQNLGYGYTF
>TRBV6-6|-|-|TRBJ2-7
TGTGCCAGCAGGGACCGACAATACGAGCAGTACTTC
CASRDRQYEQYF
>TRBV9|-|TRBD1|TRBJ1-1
TGTGCCAGCAGCTCGACGACAGGGCTCCCAACTGAAGCTTTCTTT
CASSSTTGLPTEAFF
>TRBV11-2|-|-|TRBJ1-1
TGTGCCAGCAGCTTAGAGGAAGGGAACACTGAAGCTTTCTTT
CASSLEEGNTEAFF
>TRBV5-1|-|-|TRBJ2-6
TGCGCCAGCAGCTTGAGCCCCGCCGGTACCTCTGGGGCCAACGTCCTGACTTTC
CASSLSPAGTSGANVLTF
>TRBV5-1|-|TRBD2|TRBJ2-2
TGCGCCAGCAGCACGACTAGCGGGGGGGCCGCCGGGGAGCTGTTTTTT
CASSTTSGGAAGELFF
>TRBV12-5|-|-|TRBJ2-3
TGTGCTAGTGCCCTGGAGCTGGGGGGTGGCACAGATACGCAGTATTTT
CASALELGGGTDTQYF
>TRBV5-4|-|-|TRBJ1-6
TGTGCCAGCAACGATGGAGTAGGGACCGTTAATTCACCCCTCCACTTT
CASNDGVGTVNSPLHF
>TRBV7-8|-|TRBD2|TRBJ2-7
TGTGCCAGCAGCTTAGCAGCGGGAGGGGGTAACGAGCAGTACTTC
CASSLAAGGGNEQYF
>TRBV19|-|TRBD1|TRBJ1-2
TGTGCCAGTAGCATCGGGACAGACAAGGGCTATGGCTACACCTTC
CASSIGTDKGYGYTF
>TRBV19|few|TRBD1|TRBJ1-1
TGTGCCAGTAGTATAGGGGACAGCGGGACGGAAGCTTTCTTT
CASSIGDSGTEAFF